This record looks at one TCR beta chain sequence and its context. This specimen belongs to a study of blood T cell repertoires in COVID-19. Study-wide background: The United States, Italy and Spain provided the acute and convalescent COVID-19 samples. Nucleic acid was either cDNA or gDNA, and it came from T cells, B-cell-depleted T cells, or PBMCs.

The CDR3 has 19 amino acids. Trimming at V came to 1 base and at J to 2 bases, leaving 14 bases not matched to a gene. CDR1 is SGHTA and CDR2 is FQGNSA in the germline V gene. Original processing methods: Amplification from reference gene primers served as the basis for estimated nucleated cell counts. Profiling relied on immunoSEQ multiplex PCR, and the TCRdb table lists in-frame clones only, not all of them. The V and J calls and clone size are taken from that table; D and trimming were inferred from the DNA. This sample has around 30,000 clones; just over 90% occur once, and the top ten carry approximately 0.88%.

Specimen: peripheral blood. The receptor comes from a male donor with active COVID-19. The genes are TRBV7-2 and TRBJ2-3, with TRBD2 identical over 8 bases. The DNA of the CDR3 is TGTGCCAGCAGCTTAGAGGTGGGGCGGGGGGCCCCTTACACAGATACGCAGTATTTT. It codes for CASSLEVGRGAPYTDTQYF.